This TCR beta chain stems from a study of beta chain features in type 1 diabetes. Regarding the study as a whole: People with Type 1 diabetes carried modestly yet significantly shorter TCRB CDR3s in all four CD4+ subsets.

Sort purity for all populations was recorded as exceeding 98%. CDR1 is MNHNY, CDR2 SVGAGI, per germline (reference sequence). The V end lost 5 bases, the J end lost 4 bases, and 7 bases lay between the germline ends. The CDR3 totals 12 residues. This clone was detected a few times. Its target is not known. Within the sample, other DNA sequences also encode this same CDR3. The investigators reverse transcribed all of the isolated RNA, so they sequenced expressed TCRB transcripts. The data were produced by immunoSEQ multiplex PCR, yet TCRdb's version contains in-frame clones alone and is incomplete. The table shows 100,000 to 150,000 clones, with 9% occurring only once.

The sequence came from a man aged 25 to 40 with type 1 diabetes. Specimen: central memory CD4+ T cells from blood. The genes are TRBV6-6 and TRBJ2-3, with unresolved D. CDR3 in amino acids: CASSPSADTQYF. The DNA of the CDR3 is TGTGCCAGCAGTCCCTCCGCAGATACGCAGTATTTT.